This TCR beta chain was recovered during a study of CD8+CD57+ T cells in acquired aplastic anemia. Comments on this clonotype: Its antigen is unidentified.

V shed 1 base and J shed 3 bases, with 8 bases lying between them. This CDR3 is built from 13 residues. Per germline, CDR1 SQVTM and CDR2 ANQGSEA. General study results and limits: CD8+ Simpson's diversity did not differ significantly between patients and controls.

Genomic DNA, the template, was used for profiling of the TCR beta VDJ and CDR3. TCRdb re-analysed the reads in MiXCR, keeping a single row per CDR3 protein. This sample yields 300,000 or so distinct CDR3 sequences, of which 45% to 65% are seen a single time; roughly 8% belongs to the top ten. Sequenced input: sorted CD4+, CD8+, or CD8+CD57+ T cells (not recorded which) from PBMCs. The receptor comes from a human donor with severe aplastic anemia or a healthy control (not recorded which). The chain links TRBV29-1 to TRBJ2-3, with a possible D match to TRBD2 (5 bases). CDR3 DNA: TGCAGCGTTGAAGGAACGGGGACAGATACGCAGTATTTT. This codes for CSVEGTGTDTQYF.